The present T cell receptor beta chain was sequenced within a study of blood T cell repertoires in COVID-19. Whole-study context: Spain, Italy and the United States supplied samples that represented acute and convalescent COVID-19. PBMCs, B-cell-depleted T cells, or T cells provided the cDNA or gDNA that made up the material.

CDR1 is SGHRS and CDR2 is YFSETQ in the germline V gene. This CDR3 region has 15 residues. Trimming removed 4 bases from V and 1 base from J; junction bases left unmatched: 1. In the original processing: Quantification of nucleated cells was approximated via reference gene primer amplification. Measured with immunoSEQ multiplex PCR; TCRdb has only the in-frame clones, and not every one. Clonal size and the V and J genes are those of that table, whereas D and trimming came from the DNA. The table has some 54,000 clones, 75% to 95% seen once. Material for sequencing was peripheral blood. This TCR derives from a man in his 60s with acute or convalescent COVID-19. V and J are TRBV5-1 and TRBJ2-2; TRBD1 matches at 10 bases. CDR3 DNA sequence: TGCGCCAGCAGCAGGGACAGGGGGAACACCGGGGAGCTGTTTTTT. This sequence encodes CASSRDRGNTGELFF.